Included here is one TCR beta chain sequence, with context. V trimming: 2 bases; J trimming: 8 bases; junction bases outside the gene matches: 12. Germline-derived CDR1 and CDR2 are GTSNPN and SVGIG (reference sequence). The CDR3 covers 16 residues. Sequencing of TCR beta was carried out in blood CD8+ and CD4+ T cells. Each multiple sclerosis control was a treatment-naive patient with relapsing-remitting disease that was either stable or active. Random hexamers were used to reverse transcribe the RNA input (roughly 0.5 to 1 ug). By means of immunoSEQ multiplex PCR, TCR beta CDR3 spanning 54 Vbeta and 13 Jbeta underwent amplification. In TCRdb, the immunoSEQ multiplex PCR reads were re-called with MiXCR into one record per CDR3 protein. Seen here are 250,000 to 300,000 distinct CDR3 sequences, 80% to 90% observed once, and the top ten hold 0.095% to 0.14%. The data were taken from a study of CD8 T cells in Susac syndrome.

This clonotype was obtained from a human donor with multiple sclerosis. Sequencing was performed on CD8+ T cells from PBMCs. The chain joins TRBV30 to TRBJ2-1; 10 positions agree with TRBD2. The CDR3 DNA reads as TGTGCCTGGAGTACCGCGTCTAGCGGGAGAGGCCATGAGCAGTTCTTC. Its protein product is CAWSTASSGRGHEQFF.